This TCR beta chain was captured by sequencing in a study of cytomegalovirus exposure and HLA in healthy donors. Trimming took 5 bases from V and 9 from J, leaving 20 bases between them. Per germline, CDR1 KGHSH and CDR2 LQKENI. CDR3 length: 15 residues. PCR amplification relied on 60 Vbeta primers (plus 13 Jbeta primers). Assay: immunoSEQ multiplex PCR; the TCRdb copy retains only in-frame clones and omits some. The sample yields some 110,000 clones, about 80% seen once. The chain uses TRBV18 and TRBJ2-1; a possible D gene is TRBD2 (6 bases). The sample consisted of PBMCs. The sequence was obtained from a woman aged 18-29 years in good health and CMV-seropositive. The CDR3 bases are TGTGCCAGCTCAAACCCGGGACTCCCCCCGGGTGAGCAGTTCTTC. Encoded protein: CASSNPGLPPGEQFF.